These 15 T cell receptor beta chains came from one sample sequenced in a study of spatial heterogeneity in lung cancer. Indicated time point: sample taken at primary tumor resection. One entry per CDR3 protein, called by TCRdb with MiXCR from the 5' RACE reads. This table has approximately 49,000 distinct CDR3 sequences, roughly 5.7% appearing once. Source: PBMCs, taken at surgery. The source of these receptors is a male donor with early-stage non-small cell lung cancer.

This clonotype was observed at least ten times. The chain carries TRBV5-6 and TRBJ2-1; D gene uncertain. Germline-derived CDR1 and CDR2 are SGHDT and YYEEEE. V was trimmed by 4 bases and J by 7 bases, leaving 15 bases between them. The CDR3 totals 14 residues. The CDR3 sequence is CASSLRRGRNEQFF. In nucleotides, the CDR3 is TGTGCCAGCAGCCTGAGACGCGGCAGGAATGAGCAGTTCTTC. Full variable domain (outside the CDR3, taken from reference TRBV5-6 and TRBJ2-1): DAGVTQSPTHLIKTRGQQVTLRCSPKSGHDTVSWYQQALGQGPQFIFQYYEEEERQRGNFPDRFSGHQFPNYSSELNVNALLLGDSALYLCASSLRRGRNEQFFGPGTRLTVL.

This clonotype was counted at least ten times. This CDR3 is CASSQEHRTYEQYF. As DNA, the CDR3 is TGCGCCAGCAGCCAAGAACACAGAACTTACGAGCAGTACTTC. The chain carries TRBV4-1 and TRBJ2-7, with no clear D. CDR1 is MGHRA and CDR2 is YSYEKL in the germline V gene. Deletions cut 0 bases from V and 4 bases from J, with 10 bases between. The CDR3 is 14 amino acids.

This clonotype was found many times. The genes are TRBV5-1 and TRBJ1-1; D is uncertain. This CDR3 region has 11 residues. The germline gives CDR1 SGHRS, CDR2 YFSETQ. Trimming took off 2 bases at V and 8 bases at J, with 7 bases between the two ends. For the CDR3, the DNA is TGCGCCAGCAGCTTCGATAAAGAAGCTTTCTTT. This gives the protein CASSFDKEAFF.

This clonotype has a count of ten or more. The gene calls are TRBV6-1 and TRBJ2-3, with D unresolved. The CDR3 has 14 amino acids. The ends were cut back, 4 bases at V and 1 base at J, with 9 bases in the middle. CDR1 MNHNS and CDR2 SASEGT come from the germline V gene. CDR3 bases: TGTGCCAGCAGTGCAGCTCTGGGCACAGATACGCAGTATTTT. This translates into CASSAALGTDTQYF.

At least ten counts were recorded for this clonotype. The chain uses TRBV29-1 and TRBJ2-5, with D possibly matching TRBD2 (5 bases). Germline V gives CDR1 SQVTM, CDR2 ANQGSEA. V was pared by 3 bases and J by 5 bases, with 13 bases between. The CDR3 totals 13 residues. The chain's CDR3 is CSVEELVRETQYF. The DNA of the CDR3 is TGCAGCGTTGAGGAACTAGTAAGGGAGACCCAGTACTTC.

This clonotype was detected ten times or more. J is TRBJ2-5 and V is TRBV6-5, with 7 bases identical to TRBD2. V shed 0 bases and J 5 bases; nucleotides not matched to a gene: 6. Germline CDR1 MNHEY, CDR2 SVGAGI. The CDR3 has 15 residues. Written as DNA, the CDR3 is TGTGCCAGCAGTTACTCCGGGAGGACATCGGAGACCCAGTACTTC. Its translation is CASSYSGRTSETQYF.

This clonotype came up many times. V is TRBV3-1 and J is TRBJ2-7, with D perhaps matching TRBD1 (6 bases). Germline-derived CDR1 and CDR2 are LGHDT and YNNKEL (reference sequence). This CDR3 is 12 amino acids long. The ends were cut back, 1 base at V and 6 bases at J, with 7 bases in the middle. In nucleotides, the CDR3 is TGTGCCAGCAGCCAAGGCAGGGGCGAGCAGTACTTC. Protein sequence: CASSQGRGEQYF.

CDR3 sequence: CASREGRRSEAFF. CDR3 DNA: TGTGCCAGCCGCGAGGGGCGCAGGTCTGAAGCTTTCTTT. The V and J genes are TRBV12-3 or TRBV12-4 and TRBJ1-1; TRBD1 is a possible D gene (5 bases). Trimming stripped 8 bases from V and 6 bases from J, with 16 bases between. The CDR3 runs to 13 residues.

This clonotype was counted ten times or more. The rearrangement links TRBV3-1 to TRBJ1-5; no reliable D call. Germline assignment: CDR1 LGHDT and CDR2 YNNKEL (reference sequence). V was clipped by 1 base and J by 7 bases, with 11 bases between them. CDR3 size: 14 residues. CDR3 in DNA: TGTGCCAGCAGCCAAGGAGTAGGGCTCCAGCCCCAGCATTTT. Encoded protein: CASSQGVGLQPQHF.

This clonotype has at least ten counts. The chain links TRBV4-3 to TRBJ1-1; D is possibly TRBD1 (6 bases). Germline V CDR1 and CDR2: LGHNA, YSLEER. This CDR3 has 15 amino acids. Trimming left V 0 bases short and J 5 bases short, with 13 bases between. The CDR3 is CASSQDTGRGTEAFF. DNA for the CDR3: TGCGCCAGCAGCCAAGACACAGGGAGAGGGACTGAAGCTTTCTTT.

This clonotype was seen repeatedly, ten times or more. This chain links TRBV28 with TRBJ1-3; D is undetermined. Trimming removed 5 bases from V and 2 bases from J, with 19 bases in between. This CDR3 spans 17 amino acids. CDR1 is MDHEN and CDR2 is SYDVKM in the germline V gene. The CDR3 bases are TGTGCCAGCAGTGTCGCATTAGGGCAGGAGGCTGGAAACACCATATATTTT. Amino acids: CASSVALGQEAGNTIYF. The whole variable domain, remainder taken from reference TRBV28 and TRBJ1-3, is DVKVTQSSRYLVKRTGEKVFLECVQDMDHENMFWYRQDPGLGLRLIYFSYDVKMKEKGDIPEGYSVSREKKERFSLILESASTNQTSMYLCASSVALGQEAGNTIYFGEGSWLTVV.

This clonotype appeared many times. V and J are TRBV20-1 and TRBJ2-3; 8 bases fit TRBD2. The CDR3 is made up of 15 amino acids. CDR1 and CDR2 from the germline V gene are DFQATT and SNEGSKA (reference sequence). With 6 bases clipped from V and 4 bases from J, the junction kept 12 bases outside the gene matches. Here the CDR3 reads CSASTGTSSADTQYF. CDR3 nucleotide sequence: TGCAGTGCCTCAACCGGGACTAGTTCAGCAGATACGCAGTATTTT.

This clonotype was counted at least ten times. V gene TRBV5-1 combines with J gene TRBJ2-3, with TRBD1 matching over 7 bases. The CDR3 consists of 14 residues. The J segment lost 0 bases and the V segment lost 3 bases, leaving 1 base of the junction unmatched. Germline CDR1 and CDR2: SGHRS and YFSETQ. The CDR3 protein is CASSSTGSTDTQYF. The CDR3 nucleotides read TGCGCCAGCAGCTCGACAGGGAGCACAGATACGCAGTATTTT.

This clonotype was recorded a few times. The chain carries TRBV7-6 and TRBJ2-1; 13 positions agree with TRBD2. J lost 1 base, V lost 5 bases, and 8 bases had no gene match. This CDR3 region has 18 residues. Germline CDR1 SGHVS, CDR2 FNYEAQ. CDR3 loop: CASSQGLAGDASYNEQFF. CDR3 DNA sequence: TGTGCCAGCAGCCAAGGACTAGCGGGAGACGCATCCTACAATGAGCAGTTCTTC.

This clonotype was counted ten times or more. J is TRBJ2-7 and V is TRBV12-3 or TRBV12-4; no clear D gene. The CDR3 sequence is 13 residues long. V gave up 5 bases and J gave up 3 bases, with 11 bases separating them. The CDR3 DNA reads TGTGCCAGCAGTCCGTCACACTTCTACGAGCAGTACTTC. Translating gives CASSPSHFYEQYF.